This T cell receptor (beta chain) is drawn from a study of long-term antiretroviral therapy in people with HIV. In regard to this clone: Antigen specificity is unknown.

Runs used v3.0 of the immunoSEQ assay and were done at survey level. Some clones are missing from TCRdb's copy, which holds only in-frame ones; the method was immunoSEQ multiplex PCR. Among about 19,000 clones listed, 79% were seen once. Participants who had HIV were, without exception, treated in the United States. Points from the study as a whole: Controls exceeded HIV repertoires in CDR3 length range. Pre-ART clonal expansion yielded clones that dominated the repertoire at all time points. Investigators report no available data on ART adherence, viral resistance or therapy changes.

Trimming left V 1 base short and J 3 bases short, with 10 bases between. The CDR3 runs to 14 residues. The germline V gene has CDR1 SGHRS and CDR2 YFSETQ. The sample consisted of unsorted PBMCs, taken at the start of antiretroviral therapy, before treatment. The rearrangement uses TRBV5-1 and TRBJ1-1; tentative D call: TRBD1 (5 bases). The sequence came from a man aged 18-30 years with HIV. The CDR3 here is CASSLYTGHTEAFF. For the CDR3, the DNA is TGCGCCAGCAGCTTGTACACGGGGCACACTGAAGCTTTCTTT.